These T cell receptor beta chains were read from a single sample in a study of T cell responses to AZD1222 COVID-19 vaccine. Assay: immunoSEQ multiplex PCR; the TCRdb copy retains only in-frame clones and omits some. The sample records roughly 100,000 clones, roughly nine tenths being singletons. Sequenced material: peripheral blood, taken on day 0 of AZD1222 vaccination. The receptors shown here come from an adult in good health. Both conserved end residues are part of each CDR3. D genes are given only for firm matches. The size of a clone is reported for some rows only, either as once, few or many, or as a class for expanded clones.

cdr3_aa: CASSFLNEQFF; cdr3_nt: TGTGCCAGCAGTTTCCTCAATGAGCAGTTCTTC; d_call: NA; v_call: TRBV6-2/TRBV6-3; clone_size: once; j_call: TRBJ2-1
cdr3_aa: CASSLDTAELFF; cdr3_nt: TGTGCCAGCAGCTTAGACACCGCGGAGCTGTTTTTT; d_call: NA; v_call: TRBV7-2; clone_size: medium-sized; j_call: TRBJ2-2
cdr3_aa: CASSLLTSGGYNEQFF; cdr3_nt: TGTGCCAGCAGTCTATTGACTAGCGGGGGATACAATGAGCAGTTCTTC; d_call: TRBD2; v_call: TRBV27; clone_size: NA; j_call: TRBJ2-1
cdr3_aa: CASSMWGDSTDTQYF; cdr3_nt: TGTGCCAGTAGTATGTGGGGGGACAGCACAGATACGCAGTATTTT; d_call: NA; v_call: TRBV19; clone_size: NA; j_call: TRBJ2-3
cdr3_aa: CASSLMGRTYGYTF; cdr3_nt: TGCGCCAGCAGCTTGATGGGGCGGACCTATGGCTACACCTTC; d_call: NA; v_call: TRBV5-1; clone_size: NA; j_call: TRBJ1-2
cdr3_aa: CASSLGGGFSNYGYTF; cdr3_nt: TGCGCCAGCAGCTTGGGTGGCGGCTTCTCCAACTATGGCTACACCTTC; d_call: NA; v_call: TRBV5-1; clone_size: NA; j_call: TRBJ1-2
cdr3_aa: CASSYRGITEAFF; cdr3_nt: TGTGCCAGTAGTTACAGGGGTATCACTGAAGCTTTCTTT; d_call: TRBD1; v_call: TRBV19; clone_size: NA; j_call: TRBJ1-1
cdr3_aa: CASGKWTLNWGNTIYF; cdr3_nt: TGCGCCAGCGGGAAATGGACGCTAAACTGGGGAAACACCATATATTTT; d_call: NA; v_call: TRBV5-1; clone_size: once; j_call: TRBJ1-3
cdr3_aa: CASSLGELGLGTEAFF; cdr3_nt: TGTGCCAGCAGCTTAGGGGAGCTGGGTTTGGGGACTGAAGCTTTCTTT; d_call: NA; v_call: TRBV7-8; clone_size: few; j_call: TRBJ1-1
cdr3_aa: CASSSQPRNEQFF; cdr3_nt: TGTGCCAGCAGCTCCCAGCCCAGGAATGAGCAGTTCTTC; d_call: NA; v_call: TRBV7-2; clone_size: NA; j_call: TRBJ2-1
cdr3_aa: CASSWDGDTDTQYF; cdr3_nt: TGTGCCAGCAGCTGGGATGGGGACACAGATACGCAGTATTTT; d_call: NA; v_call: TRBV7-2; clone_size: NA; j_call: TRBJ2-3
cdr3_aa: CATSRPRDRLNTEAFF; cdr3_nt: TGTGCCACCAGCAGACCTAGGGACAGGCTGAACACTGAAGCTTTCTTT; d_call: TRBD1; v_call: TRBV15; clone_size: NA; j_call: TRBJ1-1
cdr3_aa: CASSFDRQYYEQYF; cdr3_nt: TGTGCCAGCAGCTTTGACAGGCAGTACTACGAGCAGTACTTC; d_call: NA; v_call: TRBV5-4; clone_size: NA; j_call: TRBJ2-7
cdr3_aa: CASLPAGFGGELFF; cdr3_nt: TGTGCCAGCCTTCCAGCGGGGTTTGGCGGGGAGCTGTTTTTT; d_call: TRBD2; v_call: TRBV2; clone_size: NA; j_call: TRBJ2-2
cdr3_aa: CASSQGVGQGYGYTF; cdr3_nt: TGTGCCAGCAGCCAAGGTGTGGGACAGGGCTATGGCTACACCTTC; d_call: TRBD1; v_call: TRBV3-1/TRBV3-2; clone_size: few; j_call: TRBJ1-2
cdr3_aa: CASSQGDTNSPLHF; cdr3_nt: TGTGCCAGCTCACAGGGGGATACTAATTCACCCCTCCACTTT; d_call: NA; v_call: TRBV18; clone_size: NA; j_call: TRBJ1-6
cdr3_aa: CASSLRPYDEQFF; cdr3_nt: TGTGCCAGCAGTTTGAGACCTTATGATGAGCAGTTCTTC; d_call: NA; v_call: TRBV27; clone_size: NA; j_call: TRBJ2-1
cdr3_aa: CASSPDRDKLFF; cdr3_nt: TGTGCCAGCTCACCGGACAGGGACAAACTGTTTTTT; d_call: TRBD1; v_call: TRBV18; clone_size: NA; j_call: TRBJ1-4
cdr3_aa: CASSEGGGASNYGYTF; cdr3_nt: TGTGCCAGCAGTGAGGGAGGAGGAGCGTCTAACTATGGCTACACCTTC; d_call: NA; v_call: TRBV2; clone_size: NA; j_call: TRBJ1-2
cdr3_aa: CASNLPEHTRLQFF; cdr3_nt: TGTGCCAGCAATCTTCCAGAACATACTAGGTTGCAGTTCTTC; d_call: NA; v_call: TRBV2; clone_size: NA; j_call: TRBJ2-1
cdr3_aa: CASSPTGNPGDTEAFF; cdr3_nt: TGCGCCAGCAGCCCCACCGGGAACCCCGGGGACACTGAAGCTTTCTTT; d_call: NA; v_call: TRBV4-1; clone_size: NA; j_call: TRBJ1-1
cdr3_aa: CASSTGREDTQYF; cdr3_nt: TGCGCCAGCAGCACCGGACGGGAAGATACGCAGTATTTT; d_call: NA; v_call: TRBV5-1; clone_size: NA; j_call: TRBJ2-3
cdr3_aa: CASRPGQGASYNEQFF; cdr3_nt: TGTGCCAGCAGGCCGGGACAGGGGGCTTCCTACAATGAGCAGTTCTTC; d_call: TRBD1; v_call: TRBV5-4; clone_size: NA; j_call: TRBJ2-1
cdr3_aa: CASSQADTQYF; cdr3_nt: TGTGCCAGCAGCCAAGCAGATACGCAGTATTTT; d_call: NA; v_call: TRBV3-1/TRBV3-2; clone_size: NA; j_call: TRBJ2-3
cdr3_aa: CASSPPGLAGGHEQFF; cdr3_nt: TGTGCCAGCTCACCACCCGGACTAGCGGGGGGGCATGAGCAGTTCTTC; d_call: TRBD2; v_call: TRBV18; clone_size: NA; j_call: TRBJ2-1